This TCR beta chain was observed in a study of T cell changes during pregnancy in multiple sclerosis. Libraries were prepared by immunoSEQ multiplex PCR; TCRdb keeps only in-frame clonotypes and omits some of them. This sample has approximately 42,000 clones, with approximately 81% found just once. The specimen comprised CD4+ T cells from peripheral blood mononuclear cells, sampled before pregnancy. The receptor was derived from a female donor with multiple sclerosis, enrolled in a pregnancy study.

CDR3 sequence: CATSRVGTDGYTF. The CDR3 DNA sequence: TGTGCCACCAGCAGAGTGGGGACAGATGGCTACACCTTC. This chain joins TRBV15 and TRBJ1-2, with 7 nucleotides matching TRBD1. The CDR3 consists of 13 residues. Per germline, CDR1 LNHNV and CDR2 YYDKDF (reference sequence). With 1 base clipped from V and 6 bases from J, the junction kept 2 bases outside the gene matches.